This T cell receptor beta chain was sequenced for a study of OX40 agonist ivuxolimab in advanced cancers. Study in general: The study reported partial responses in three patients: one hepatocellular carcinoma, two cutaneous melanoma. Study outcomes and limitations: Certain nonresponding patients likewise had low normalized T-cell clonal expansion.

In regard to this clone: The target antigen is unknown.

Sequencing was performed with immunoSEQ multiplex PCR; in TCRdb, only in-frame clones are kept and a portion is missing. The repertoire consists of about 74,000 clones, with around 82% occurring once and the leading ten covering around 2.1%. V shed 4 bases and J shed 6 bases, with 19 bases lying between them. This CDR3 is 15 amino acids long. Germline loops: CDR1 MNHNS, CDR2 SASEGT. The chain carries TRBV6-1 and TRBJ2-7; D perhaps matches TRBD2 (6 bases). The input for sequencing was CD4+ or CD8+ T cells sorted from blood, taken in a trial of the OX40 agonist ivuxolimab. The receptor was isolated from an adult with an advanced solid tumor such as melanoma, head and neck, liver or kidney cancer. The CDR3 loop is CASSAAGPFFPEQYF. For the CDR3, the DNA is TGTGCCAGCAGTGCCGCGGGGCCGTTCTTCCCCGAGCAGTACTTC.